The sequence of this T cell receptor beta chain was determined in a study of technical replicates of blood from a handful of donors. The CDR3 runs 14 residues. Trimming cost V 5 bases and J 4 bases, with 13 bases left between them. Germline V gene data show CDR1 as MNHNY and CDR2 as SVGAGI (reference sequence). Clones were sequenced by immunoSEQ multiplex PCR, and TCRdb holds only the in-frame ones, with some missing. The sample includes just under 45,000 clones, around 97% of them seen just once. The sequencing input was T cells isolated from PBMCs. The chain combines TRBV6-6 with TRBJ2-3; D perhaps matches TRBD2 (7 bases). This receptor was obtained from a human donor in good health. CDR3 DNA sequence: TGTGCCAGCAGTGGGAGGGGGGGCGCAGATACGCAGTATTTT. It codes for CASSGRGGADTQYF.